A single sample gave rise to the 18 T cell receptor beta chains below, sequenced in a study of blood T cell repertoires in COVID-19 (dated by TCRdb to 2018 to 2021). The library was generated by the immunoSEQ multiplex PCR assay. The clones in this table, taken by TCRdb from immuneACCESS, are in-frame only. Not every clone is retained; where verified, under half of the shortfall comes from an unresolved V gene, and the cause of the rest is unknown. For this sample the table gives 230,000 or so clones, of which 80% to 90% were detected only once. The ten largest clones add up to 15% to 20% of the sample. Sequencing input: peripheral blood. Receptor source: a man aged 25-45 years with active or convalescent COVID-19.

Concerning this clone itself: Other DNA sequences in the sample encode the same CDR3. This rearrangement joins TRBV18 to TRBJ1-2, with 7 bases lining up with TRBD1. CDR3 size: 12 residues. V lost 2 bases to trimming and J lost 10 bases; unmatched junction nucleotides: 4. Germline V gene lookup returns CDR1 KGHSH and CDR2 LQKENI. CDR3 protein: CASSPGQEDYTF. The CDR3 coding sequence is TGTGCCAGCTCACCAGGACAGGAGGACTACACCTTC.

This clone turned up a few times. The V gene is TRBV6-5, the J gene TRBJ1-5; D is unclear. Germline CDR1 and CDR2: MNHEY and SVGAGI. Trimming took off 4 bases at V and 9 bases at J, with 10 bases between the two ends. The CDR3 has 12 residues. The CDR3 region is CASSSIPGPQHF. In DNA form, the CDR3 reads TGTGCCAGCAGTTCCATCCCGGGGCCCCAGCATTTT.

The rearrangement links TRBV3-1 (or the pseudogene TRBV3-2) to TRBJ2-3, with 9 bases lining up with TRBD2. V lost 6 bases, J lost 5 bases, and 15 bases stayed unmatched. The CDR3 consists of 17 residues. Germline values: CDR1 LGHDT, CDR2 YNNKEL (reference sequence). CDR3 in amino acids: CASRAEASGASLDTQYF. CDR3 bases: TGTGCCAGCAGGGCTGAGGCTAGCGGGGCTTCGTTAGATACGCAGTATTTT.

For the CDR3, the DNA is TGTGCCTGGAGTGTAAAGGGGTGGAACACTGAAGCTTTCTTT. Its protein product is CAWSVKGWNTEAFF. This chain connects TRBV30 to TRBJ1-1, with D possibly TRBD1 on 5 matching bases. In germline, CDR1 is GTSNPN, CDR2 SVGIG (reference sequence). Trimming took 0 bases from V and 1 from J, leaving 9 bases between them. CDR3 length: 14 amino acids.

V and J are TRBV29-1 and TRBJ1-6; TRBD1 agrees at 7 bases. This CDR3 has 13 residues. V gave up 6 bases and J gave up 10 bases; unmatched junction bases: 9. The germline V gene encodes CDR1 SQVTM and CDR2 ANQGSEA. CDR3 in DNA: TGCAGCGTAACGGATGGACAGGCGTCACCCCTCCACTTT. Its translation: CSVTDGQASPLHF.

The chain joins TRBV15 to TRBJ2-3, with TRBD1 as a possible D gene (5 bases). Germline V gives CDR1 LNHNV, CDR2 YYDKDF (reference sequence). The CDR3 extends over 14 amino acids. V lost 0 bases and J 1 base, leaving 5 bases between the germline ends. In DNA, the CDR3 is TGTGCCACCAGCAGAGACAGGGGCACAGATACGCAGTATTTT. Amino acids: CATSRDRGTDTQYF.

The chain uses TRBV5-6 and TRBJ2-5; no definite D call. Germline V gives CDR1 SGHDT, CDR2 YYEEEE. The CDR3 totals 15 residues. V lost 0 bases and J 4 bases, leaving 13 bases between the germline ends. The CDR3 reads CASSLDWSLGETQYF. The CDR3 bases are TGTGCCAGCAGCTTGGATTGGAGCTTGGGAGAGACCCAGTACTTC.

The chain joins TRBV15 to TRBJ2-7; D unresolved. V was shortened by 0 bases and J by 4 bases, with 13 bases between the two germline ends. Germline CDR1 LNHNV, CDR2 YYDKDF (reference sequence). The CDR3 consists of 15 residues. The chain's CDR3 is CATSRDRGPSYEQYF. The CDR3 DNA reads TGTGCCACCAGCAGAGATCGAGGCCCCTCTTACGAGCAGTACTTC.

The rearrangement links TRBV4-2 to TRBJ1-1, with no clear D. With 0 bases removed from V and 4 bases from J, the gap between germline ends came to 12 bases. CDR1 is LGHNA, CDR2 YNFKEQ, per germline. The CDR3 totals 15 residues. The CDR3: CASSQDWNSGTEAFF. The DNA of the CDR3 is TGTGCCAGCAGCCAAGATTGGAACAGTGGCACTGAAGCTTTCTTT.

The chain is built from TRBV27 and TRBJ1-5, with 7 bases matching TRBD1. The CDR3 runs to 16 residues. From germline, CDR1 is MNHEY and CDR2 SMNVEV (reference sequence). The V and J ends lost 2 bases and 2 bases, in that order; junction bases with no gene match: 6. CDR3 nucleotide sequence: TGTGCCAGCAGTTTAGCTTTTACAGGGGGCAATCAGCCCCAGCATTTT. Encoded protein: CASSLAFTGGNQPQHF.

The chain is built from TRBV6-5 and TRBJ1-6; no reliable D call. CDR3 size: 13 residues. CDR1 is MNHEY and CDR2 is SVGAGI in the germline V gene. Trimming shortened V by 8 bases and J by 13 bases, and 18 bases separated the two germline ends. CDR3 residues: CASSLSAVWPLHF. The DNA for the CDR3 is TGTGCCAGCTCCCTCAGTGCGGTGTGGCCCCTCCACTTT.

The chain joins TRBV7-2 to TRBJ2-1; weak D call: TRBD2 (5 bases). V lost 4 bases to trimming and J lost 8 bases, with 15 bases between them. The germline V gene has CDR1 SGHTA and CDR2 FQGNSA. CDR3 length equals 14 residues. CDR3 bases: TGTGCCAGCAGCTCCTCCCGGACTGTCTATGAGCAGTTCTTC. This encodes CASSSSRTVYEQFF. The complete variable domain, with remaining parts taken from reference TRBV7-2 and TRBJ2-1, reads GAGVSQSPSNKVTEKGKDVELRCDPISGHTALYWYRQSLGQGLEFLIYFQGNSAPDKSGLPSDRFSAERTGGSVSTLTIQRTQQEDSAVYLCASSSSRTVYEQFFGPGTRLTVL.

The chain joins TRBV9 to TRBJ2-7, with D uncertain. V was cut by 10 bases and J by 1 base, with 18 bases left in between. The germline V gene has CDR1 SGDLS and CDR2 YYNGEE. The CDR3 length is 14 residues. The CDR3 region is CALEESHGSYEQYF. The CDR3 nucleotides read TGTGCCCTCGAGGAGTCCCATGGTTCCTACGAGCAGTACTTC.

The CDR3 coding sequence is TGTGCCAGCAGCTCAACACAGGTCTACGAGCAGTACTTC. As protein: CASSSTQVYEQYF. This chain joins TRBV3-1 (or the pseudogene TRBV3-2) and TRBJ2-7, with D possibly TRBD1 on 5 matching bases. In germline, CDR1 is LGHDT, CDR2 YNNKEL (reference sequence). CDR3 length: 13 amino acids. Trimming removed 5 bases at V and 3 bases at J, with 11 bases between.

The J gene is TRBJ1-5, the V gene TRBV28; D gene ambiguous. Germline lookup yields CDR1 MDHEN and CDR2 SYDVKM. The CDR3 is made up of 13 amino acids. Between the trimmed V and J ends, which lost 7 bases and 4 bases, there was a span of 11 bases. CDR3 in amino acids: CASTDDTNQPQHF. In nucleotides, the CDR3 is TGTGCCAGCACCGATGACACGAATCAGCCCCAGCATTTT.

The chain links TRBV4-3 to TRBJ1-3; D not certain. The ends were cut back, 0 bases at V and 2 bases at J, with 8 bases in the middle. This CDR3 is 15 amino acids long. Germline values: CDR1 LGHNA, CDR2 YSLEER. The CDR3 coding sequence is TGCGCCAGCAGCCAAGATACCCGGGCTGGAAACACCATATATTTT. This sequence encodes CASSQDTRAGNTIYF.

Of note for this clone: Additional DNA sequences in this sample encode the identical CDR3. The V call is TRBV28, the J call TRBJ1-5; TRBD1 is a possible D gene (6 bases). V dropped 4 bases and J dropped 6 bases, with 13 bases sitting between them. This CDR3 contains 14 residues. From germline, CDR1 is MDHEN and CDR2 SYDVKM. CDR3 DNA: TGTGCCAGCAGTTCGGGGGGCGGGGGTCAGCCCCAGCATTTT. Translating it yields CASSSGGGGQPQHF.

This chain uses TRBV11-2 with TRBJ1-1; D ambiguous. Germline V gives CDR1 SGHAT, CDR2 FQNNGV. This CDR3 comprises 15 residues. Trimming shortened V by 5 bases and J by 0 bases, and 13 bases separated the two germline ends. The CDR3 sequence is CASSPTMPMNTEAFF. CDR3 DNA: TGTGCCAGCAGCCCTACCATGCCAATGAACACTGAAGCTTTCTTT.